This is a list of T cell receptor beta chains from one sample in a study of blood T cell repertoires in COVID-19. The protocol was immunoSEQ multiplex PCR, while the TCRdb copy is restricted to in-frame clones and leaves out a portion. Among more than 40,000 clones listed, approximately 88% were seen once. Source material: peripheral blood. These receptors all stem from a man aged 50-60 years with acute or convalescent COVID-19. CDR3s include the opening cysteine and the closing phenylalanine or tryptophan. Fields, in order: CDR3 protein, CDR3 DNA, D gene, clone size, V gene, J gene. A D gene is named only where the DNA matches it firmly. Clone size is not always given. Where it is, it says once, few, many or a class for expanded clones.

CDR3: CASRGRTGGRLAGGLLQETQYF
DNA: TGCGCCAGCCGGGGGAGAACAGGGGGACGGCTAGCGGGAGGCCTACTACAAGAGACCCAGTACTTC
D: TRBD2
size: few
V: TRBV5-1
J: TRBJ2-5

CDR3: CASSQDRDTEAFF
DNA: TGTGCCAGCAGTCAAGACAGGGACACTGAAGCTTTCTTT
D: TRBD1
size: NA
V: TRBV5-5
J: TRBJ1-1

CDR3: CASSMSGGLTSSYNEQFF
DNA: TGTGCCAGTAGTATGAGCGGGGGGCTAACCAGCTCCTACAATGAGCAGTTCTTC
D: TRBD2
size: once
V: TRBV19
J: TRBJ2-1

CDR3: CASSDMGSYTEAFF
DNA: TGTGCCAGCAGTGATATGGGCTCCTACACTGAAGCTTTCTTT
D: NA
size: NA
V: TRBV2
J: TRBJ1-1

CDR3: CASSLWPSGEQYF
DNA: TGTGCCAGCAGTTTGTGGCCCTCGGGCGAGCAGTACTTC
D: NA
size: NA
V: TRBV6-6
J: TRBJ2-7

CDR3: CASSPDREMAGELFF
DNA: TGTGCCAGTAGTCCGGACAGGGAAATGGCCGGGGAGCTGTTTTTT
D: TRBD1
size: NA
V: TRBV19
J: TRBJ2-2

CDR3: CASSPGGSGALYEQYF
DNA: TGTGCCAGCAGCCCAGGGGGTAGCGGGGCCTTATACGAGCAGTACTTC
D: NA
size: NA
V: TRBV5-4
J: TRBJ2-7

CDR3: CASSPGQGLDEKLFF
DNA: TGTGCCAGCAGCCCGGGACAGGGACTGGATGAAAAACTGTTTTTT
D: TRBD1
size: NA
V: TRBV5-8
J: TRBJ1-4

CDR3: CASSSGSTGSGANVLTF
DNA: TGTGCCAGCAGCTCGGGCAGTACAGGGTCGGGGGCCAACGTCCTGACTTTC
D: NA
size: once
V: TRBV5-4
J: TRBJ2-6

CDR3: CASSVSPGNEKLFF
DNA: TGTGCCAGCAGCGTCTCTCCGGGTAATGAAAAACTGTTTTTT
D: NA
size: few
V: TRBV9
J: TRBJ1-4

CDR3: CASSLVGGRSGELFF
DNA: TGTGCCAGCAGCTTGGTGGGGGGGCGATCCGGGGAGCTGTTTTTT
D: NA
size: NA
V: TRBV5-4
J: TRBJ2-2

CDR3: CSVEWGGHGYTF
DNA: TGCAGCGTTGAATGGGGGGGCCACGGCTACACCTTC
D: NA
size: NA
V: TRBV29-1
J: TRBJ1-2

CDR3: CASSPQGGRYGYTF
DNA: TGTGCCAGCAGCCCACAGGGGGGACGCTATGGCTACACCTTC
D: TRBD1
size: NA
V: TRBV9
J: TRBJ1-2

CDR3: CASSARGNTEAFF
DNA: TGTGCCAGCAGCGCCCGGGGGAACACTGAAGCTTTCTTT
D: NA
size: NA
V: TRBV27
J: TRBJ1-1

CDR3: CASSIVLFNQPQHF
DNA: TGTGCCAGTAGTATAGTTCTGTTCAATCAGCCCCAGCATTTT
D: NA
size: NA
V: TRBV19
J: TRBJ1-5

CDR3: CASSFGKGDSSEAFF
DNA: TGTGCCAGCAGCTTTGGTAAAGGGGATAGTTCTGAAGCTTTCTTT
D: NA
size: once
V: TRBV5-4
J: TRBJ1-1

CDR3: CAISGDRGEPNYGYTF
DNA: TGTGCCATCAGTGGGGACAGGGGAGAGCCTAACTATGGCTACACCTTC
D: TRBD1
size: NA
V: TRBV10-3
J: TRBJ1-2

CDR3: CASSLLGQLNQPQHF
DNA: TGTGCCAGCTCGCTACTGGGACAGCTCAATCAGCCCCAGCATTTT
D: TRBD1
size: NA
V: TRBV18
J: TRBJ1-5

CDR3: CASSEYGLAQETQYF
DNA: TGTGCCAGCAGTGAATACGGGCTAGCCCAAGAGACCCAGTACTTC
D: NA
size: medium-sized
V: TRBV25-1
J: TRBJ2-5

CDR3: CASSSLAGEADTQYF
DNA: TGCGCCAGCAGCTCGCTAGCGGGAGAGGCAGATACGCAGTATTTT
D: TRBD2
size: NA
V: TRBV5-1
J: TRBJ2-3

CDR3: CASSLGQANTIYF
DNA: TGTGCCAGCAGTTTGGGGCAGGCAAACACCATATATTTT
D: NA
size: few
V: TRBV28
J: TRBJ1-3

CDR3: CASSKMDNNQPQHF
DNA: TGTGCCAGCAGCAAAATGGACAACAATCAGCCCCAGCATTTT
D: NA
size: NA
V: TRBV21-1
J: TRBJ1-5

CDR3: CASSPGYTQETQYF
DNA: TGTGCCAGCAGCCCGGGATATACCCAAGAGACCCAGTACTTC
D: NA
size: NA
V: TRBV7-2
J: TRBJ2-5

CDR3: CASSQDWDRVETQYF
DNA: TGTGCCAGCAGCCAAGATTGGGACAGGGTCGAGACCCAGTACTTC
D: TRBD1
size: NA
V: TRBV3-1/TRBV3-2
J: TRBJ2-5

CDR3: CASSSRRTGGGNTIYF
DNA: TGTGCCAGCAGCTCCCGCAGGACAGGGGGCGGAAACACCATATATTTT
D: TRBD1
size: NA
V: TRBV13
J: TRBJ1-3

CDR3: CASSPITSPGELFF
DNA: TGTGCCAGCAGCCCTATAACTAGCCCCGGGGAGCTGTTTTTT
D: NA
size: NA
V: TRBV11-2
J: TRBJ2-2

CDR3: CASSLGQAGNYGYTF
DNA: TGTGCCAGCAGCCTTGGACAGGCCGGGAATTATGGCTACACCTTC
D: TRBD1
size: NA
V: TRBV5-4
J: TRBJ1-2

CDR3: CASSSIRDTTYEQYF
DNA: TGTGCCAGCAGTTCGATTCGGGACACCACCTACGAGCAGTACTTC
D: NA
size: once
V: TRBV28
J: TRBJ2-7

CDR3: CASSLQPSGGAHPYEQYF
DNA: TGTGCCAGCAGTTTACAACCCTCTGGGGGGGCCCACCCCTACGAGCAGTACTTC
D: NA
size: NA
V: TRBV27
J: TRBJ2-7

CDR3: CASSVGRSGELFF
DNA: TGTGCCAGCAGCGTAGGTAGAAGCGGGGAGCTGTTTTTT
D: NA
size: NA
V: TRBV9
J: TRBJ2-2

CDR3: CSVLVLETQYF
DNA: TGCAGCGTTCTAGTCCTAGAGACCCAGTACTTC
D: NA
size: NA
V: TRBV29-1
J: TRBJ2-5

CDR3: CASSLTQGAYEQYF
DNA: TGTGCCAGCAGCTTAACCCAGGGGGCTTATGAGCAGTACTTC
D: TRBD1
size: NA
V: TRBV7-2
J: TRBJ2-7

CDR3: CASSLTWTSGSSETQYF
DNA: TGTGCCAGCAGCTTGACATGGACTAGCGGGAGTTCGGAGACCCAGTACTTC
D: TRBD2
size: NA
V: TRBV5-5
J: TRBJ2-5

CDR3: CASSFSGGEPNEQFF
DNA: TGTGCCAGCAGCTTCAGCGGGGGAGAACCCAATGAGCAGTTCTTC
D: TRBD2
size: NA
V: TRBV11-2
J: TRBJ2-1

CDR3: CASSLGSGGAYEQYF
DNA: TGTGCCAGCAGCTTGGGTAGCGGGGGGGCGTACGAGCAGTACTTC
D: TRBD2
size: NA
V: TRBV5-6
J: TRBJ2-7

CDR3: CSVGTGNTEAFF
DNA: TGCAGCGTGGGGACAGGGAACACTGAAGCTTTCTTT
D: TRBD1
size: NA
V: TRBV29-1
J: TRBJ1-1

CDR3: CASSEALRASRNFF
DNA: TGTGCCAGCAGTGAAGCGCTTCGGGCTAGCCGAAACTTCTTC
D: NA
size: few
V: TRBV2
J: TRBJ2-1

CDR3: CASSERGVPYEQYF
DNA: TGTGCCAGCAGTGAACGGGGGGTACCCTACGAGCAGTACTTC
D: TRBD2
size: NA
V: TRBV6-1
J: TRBJ2-7

CDR3: CASSGSADRTLLHQAFF
DNA: TGTGCCAGCAGCGGATCGGCCGACAGGACACTACTGCATCAAGCTTTCTTT
D: NA
size: NA
V: TRBV13
J: TRBJ1-1

CDR3: CASRVAGGSETQYF
DNA: TGTGCCAGCAGAGTAGCGGGAGGGTCGGAGACCCAGTACTTC
D: TRBD2
size: NA
V: TRBV27
J: TRBJ2-5

CDR3: CASSLYRGRLAEQYF
DNA: TGTGCCAGCAGCCTATACAGGGGGCGGCTCGCCGAGCAGTACTTC
D: TRBD1
size: NA
V: TRBV14
J: TRBJ2-7

CDR3: CASSPGTSGSPWRTDTQYF
DNA: TGTGCCAGCAGCCCCGGGACTAGCGGGAGCCCGTGGCGCACAGATACGCAGTATTTT
D: TRBD2
size: NA
V: TRBV7-9
J: TRBJ2-3

CDR3: CASSPGTGDGNSPLHF
DNA: TGCGCCAGCAGCCCAGGGACAGGCGATGGGAATTCACCCCTCCACTTT
D: TRBD1
size: NA
V: TRBV5-1
J: TRBJ1-6

CDR3: CASSLPPGQGARYEQYF
DNA: TGTGCCAGCAGCCTACCCCCCGGACAGGGGGCAAGGTACGAGCAGTACTTC
D: TRBD1
size: once
V: TRBV5-8
J: TRBJ2-7

CDR3: CASSLASRNIQYF
DNA: TGTGCCAGCAGTTTAGCGAGTAGAAACATTCAGTACTTC
D: NA
size: NA
V: TRBV12-3/TRBV12-4
J: TRBJ2-4

CDR3: CASSLVGGGYTEAFF
DNA: TGTGCCAGCAGCTTAGTGGGGGGAGGGTACACTGAAGCTTTCTTT
D: NA
size: NA
V: TRBV7-2
J: TRBJ1-1

CDR3: CASSQEVLGQRGETQYF
DNA: TGTGCCAGCAGCCAAGAGGTACTAGGCCAGCGTGGAGAGACCCAGTACTTC
D: NA
size: NA
V: TRBV4-2
J: TRBJ2-5

CDR3: CASSSGLAGVHEQYF
DNA: TGTGCCAGCAGCTCTGGACTAGCGGGAGTGCACGAGCAGTACTTC
D: TRBD2
size: medium-sized
V: TRBV13
J: TRBJ2-7

CDR3: CASSLRTSIDTGELFF
DNA: TGTGCCAGCAGCCTAAGGACTAGTATCGACACCGGGGAGCTGTTTTTT
D: TRBD2
size: NA
V: TRBV7-3
J: TRBJ2-2

CDR3: CASSIRFGNQPQHF
DNA: TGTGCCAGTAGCATCAGGTTTGGCAATCAGCCCCAGCATTTT
D: NA
size: NA
V: TRBV19
J: TRBJ1-5

CDR3: CASSNWGLGTEAFF
DNA: TGTGCCAGTAGTAACTGGGGACTGGGGACTGAAGCTTTCTTT
D: NA
size: NA
V: TRBV19
J: TRBJ1-1

CDR3: CATEPGFTYNEQFF
DNA: TGTGCCACGGAACCAGGGTTTACCTACAATGAGCAGTTCTTC
D: NA
size: NA
V: TRBV15
J: TRBJ2-1

CDR3: CASRSGTGALQPQHF
DNA: TGCGCCAGCAGAAGTGGGACAGGTGCTTTACAGCCCCAGCATTTT
D: TRBD1
size: NA
V: TRBV5-1
J: TRBJ1-5